This TCR beta chain was captured by sequencing in a study of neoadjuvant anti-PD-1 for oral cavity cancer. Findings of the study overall: Post-treatment tumors with larger preexisting clones showed more shrinkage.

This clone is deemed medium-sized (0.01 to 0.1%). Its antigen remains unknown. Measured with immunoSEQ multiplex PCR; TCRdb has only the in-frame clones, and not every one. The sample gives roughly 23,000 clones, 45% of which show up once; 40% is in the top ten. J gave up 5 bases and V 0 bases, and 8 bases lay outside the gene matches. Germline values: CDR1 MNHNS, CDR2 SASEGT. This CDR3 region has 16 residues. As to time point: after neoadjuvant nivolumab, at surgical resection. The material sequenced was tumor tissue, taken after nivolumab (anti-PD-1) treatment. J is TRBJ2-5 and V is TRBV6-1; TRBD2 matches 8 bases. This TCR was sampled from a person aged 35 to 85 with oral cavity squamous cell carcinoma. CDR3 region: CASSEATGGVSETQYF. The CDR3 DNA reads TGTGCCAGCAGTGAAGCGACCGGGGGGGTTTCGGAGACCCAGTACTTC.